These 21 T cell receptor beta chains share one sample of origin, sequenced in a study of CD8 T cells in ankylosing spondylitis. Study-wide results and caveats: In ankylosing spondylitis blood, a motif of roughly 8 highly homologous TCR beta variants appeared characteristic.

In TCRdb, the 5' RACE reads were re-called with MiXCR into one record per CDR3 protein. The data hold 250,000 to 350,000 distinct CDR3 sequences, with around 8% observed a single time. What these receptors recognize is not known. Material: blood, either unsorted or a sorted T cell fraction (not recorded which). The receptor source for this set is a male donor with ankylosing spondylitis.

The gene calls are TRBV28 and TRBJ2-1; D unclear. V lost 6 bases and J lost 9, with 9 bases in between. Germline values: CDR1 MDHEN, CDR2 SYDVKM. The CDR3 covers 11 residues. The CDR3 DNA reads as TGTGCCAGCAGCAAGGTGGCTGAGCAGTTCTTC. Translated, it gives CASSKVAEQFF. Full variable domain (remainder filled in from reference TRBV28 and TRBJ2-1): DVKVTQSSRYLVKRTGEKVFLECVQDMDHENMFWYRQDPGLGLRLIYFSYDVKMKEKGDIPEGYSVSREKKERFSLILESASTNQTSMYLCASSKVAEQFFGPGTRLTVL.

This clonotype showed up just once. The junction differs from germline at one of its ends, possibly a read error. This chain connects TRBV7-9 to TRBJ2-2; 8 bases agree with TRBD1. The CDR3 covers 16 residues. Germline CDR1 is SEHNR and CDR2 is FQNEAQ (reference sequence). CDR3 nucleotides: TGTGCCAGCAGGCCGGACAGGGATGTAAGCACCGGGGAGCGGTTTTTT. Protein sequence: CASRPDRDVSTGERFF.

This clonotype was counted a few times. The chain recombines TRBV4-1 with TRBJ2-7, with TRBD2 matching over 8 bases. This CDR3 has 18 amino acids. Germline V gives CDR1 MGHRA, CDR2 YSYEKL. V trimming: 6 bases; J trimming: 3 bases; junction bases outside the gene matches: 19. The CDR3 loop is CASSPAESGSQIHYEQYF. CDR3 coding DNA: TGCGCCAGCAGTCCGGCAGAAAGCGGGAGCCAGATTCACTACGAGCAGTACTTC.

This rearrangement joins TRBV4-2 to TRBJ2-4; D not certain. Germline V CDR1 and CDR2: LGHNA, YNFKEQ. With 0 bases removed from V and 5 bases from J, the gap between germline ends came to 11 bases. The CDR3 runs 15 residues. Here the CDR3 reads CASSQDRATQNIQYF. For the CDR3, the DNA is TGTGCCAGCAGCCAAGACCGGGCTACCCAAAACATTCAGTACTTC.

This clonotype turned up a few times. V is TRBV6-5 and J is TRBJ2-7, with 7 bases aligning to TRBD1. CDR1 MNHEY and CDR2 SVGAGI come from the germline V gene. Germline trimming cut 0 bases from V and 3 bases from J; bases unmatched to any gene: 2. CDR3 length: 14 amino acids. This CDR3 is CASSYSDRSYEQYF. The CDR3 region has the DNA TGTGCCAGCAGTTACTCGGACAGGAGCTACGAGCAGTACTTC.

This clonotype was counted between two and nine times. The V and J genes are TRBV19 and TRBJ2-3; 9 positions agree with TRBD1. Trimming cost V 7 bases and J 3 bases; bases outside gene matches: 5. The CDR3 sequence is 14 residues long. CDR1 and CDR2 (germline): LNHDA, SQIVND (reference sequence). The CDR3 DNA reads as TGTGCCAGTACGACAGGACAGGGGACAGATACGCAGTATTTT. Translation: CASTTGQGTDTQYF.

The chain couples TRBV12-3 or TRBV12-4 to TRBJ1-5; D might be TRBD1 (5 bases). The CDR3 contains 15 residues. The V and J ends lost 5 bases and 0 bases respectively, with 11 bases between them. CDR3 nucleotide sequence: TGTGCCAGCAGTCTGGGGGACTATAGCAATCAGCCCCAGCATTTT. The encoded protein is CASSLGDYSNQPQHF.

V and J are TRBV2 and TRBJ2-2; D may be TRBD1 (5 bases). CDR3 length: 14 amino acids. Trimming took 8 bases from V and 6 from J, leaving 16 bases between them. Germline CDR1 SNHLY, CDR2 FYNNEI. The CDR3 DNA reads TGTGCCAGCCGTATGGGCAGGGAATCCGGGGAGCTGTTTTTT. Amino acid sequence: CASRMGRESGELFF.

There are a few counts of this clonotype. The chain joins TRBV27 to TRBJ2-2; no reliable D call. The germline V and J ends were trimmed by 7 bases and 1 base, with 7 bases remaining between them. This CDR3 spans 13 amino acids. Germline CDR1 reads MNHEY; CDR2 reads SMNVEV (reference sequence). The CDR3 DNA reads as TGTGCCAGCAAGGGTTGGAACACCGGGGAGCTGTTTTTT. Its protein is CASKGWNTGELFF.

This clonotype was seen a few times. The rearrangement links TRBV15 to TRBJ2-1; D is perhaps TRBD1 (6 bases). CDR3 size: 16 residues. CDR1 and CDR2 (germline): LNHNV, YYDKDF (reference sequence). The V and J ends lost 5 bases and 4 bases respectively, with 18 bases between them. The CDR3: CATSDGQYHRYNEQFF. CDR3 nucleotide sequence: TGTGCCACCAGCGACGGACAGTACCACCGTTACAATGAGCAGTTCTTC.

There are a few counts of this clonotype. CDR3 coding DNA: TGCAGCGGAGCTAGCTCTCGGGGTGAGCAGTACTTC. Protein sequence: CSGASSRGEQYF. The chain is built from TRBV29-1 and TRBJ2-7, with D tentatively TRBD2 (5 bases). The CDR3 is made up of 12 amino acids. Trimming cost V 7 bases and J 7 bases, with 17 bases left between them. Germline V gene lookup returns CDR1 SQVTM and CDR2 ANQGSEA.

This clonotype was observed a few times. The chain uses TRBV7-2 and TRBJ1-1, with unresolved D. Trimming stripped 8 bases from V and 0 bases from J, with 13 bases between. In germline, CDR1 is SGHTA, CDR2 FQGNSA. The CDR3 length is 14 residues. CDR3 in amino acids: CASARITMNTEAFF. CDR3 DNA: TGTGCCAGCGCCAGGATTACTATGAACACTGAAGCTTTCTTT. Using reference TRBV7-2 and TRBJ1-1 for the parts outside the CDR3, the full variable domain is GAGVSQSPSNKVTEKGKDVELRCDPISGHTALYWYRQSLGQGLEFLIYFQGNSAPDKSGLPSDRFSAERTGGSVSTLTIQRTQQEDSAVYLCASARITMNTEAFFGQGTRLTVV.

This clonotype showed up just a few times. J is TRBJ2-5 and V is TRBV9; 7 bases are a match to TRBD2. Looked up from germline, CDR1 is SGDLS and CDR2 is YYNGEE. The CDR3 contains 15 residues. Trimming removed 0 bases from V and 3 bases from J; junction bases left unmatched: 5. CDR3 amino acids: CASSVGGGPEETQYF. CDR3 nucleotides: TGTGCCAGCAGCGTAGGGGGAGGGCCGGAAGAGACCCAGTACTTC.

The CDR3 sequence is CSARGQGSYNEQFF. The CDR3 coding sequence is TGCAGTGCTAGAGGTCAGGGGAGCTACAATGAGCAGTTCTTC. This chain joins TRBV20-1 and TRBJ2-1, with a possible D match to TRBD1 (6 bases). The CDR3 has 14 residues. The germline V gene has CDR1 DFQATT and CDR2 SNEGSKA (reference sequence). Trimming shortened V by 1 base and J by 3 bases, and 10 bases separated the two germline ends.

This clonotype turned up a few times. J is TRBJ1-1 and V is TRBV12-3 or TRBV12-4; maybe TRBD1 (6 bases). The CDR3 is 14 residues long. V was cut by 5 bases and J by 5 bases, with 15 bases left in between. CDR3 DNA: TGTGCCAGCAGTCCTACAGGGCGGAGTACTGAAGCTTTCTTT. Translated: CASSPTGRSTEAFF.

This clonotype was seen repeatedly, ten times or more. This chain uses TRBV27 with TRBJ2-7, with TRBD2 matching over 7 bases. V shed 3 bases and J 6 bases; nucleotides not matched to a gene: 2. CDR1 and CDR2 (germline): MNHEY, SMNVEV (reference sequence). The length of the CDR3 is 12 residues. This CDR3 reads CASSFWGGEQYF. CDR3 bases: TGTGCCAGCAGTTTCTGGGGGGGCGAGCAGTACTTC.

This clonotype was seen many times. V gene TRBV3-1 combines with J gene TRBJ2-3, with unresolved D. The CDR3 extends over 12 amino acids. The germline V gene encodes CDR1 LGHDT and CDR2 YNNKEL (reference sequence). The germline V and J ends were trimmed by 1 base and 5 bases, with 4 bases remaining between them. The CDR3 nucleotides are TGTGCCAGCAGCCAAGGGGGAGATACGCAGTATTTT. Translating it yields CASSQGGDTQYF.

V and J are TRBV2 and TRBJ2-7; either TRBD1 or TRBD2 may fit D (5 bases each). The CDR3 loop spans 11 amino acids. The V end lost 10 bases, the J end lost 10 bases, and 17 bases lay between the germline ends. Per the germline V gene, CDR1 is SNHLY and CDR2 is FYNNEI. CDR3 coding DNA: TGTGCCACCTCAATCCGGGGACGTCAGTACTTC. It codes for CATSIRGRQYF.

This clonotype was observed at least ten times. The rearrangement links TRBV18 to TRBJ2-1, with D possibly TRBD2 on 6 matching bases. Trimming pared 2 bases from V and 14 bases from J, leaving 13 bases between. Germline CDR1 KGHSH, CDR2 LQKENI. The CDR3 contains 12 residues. The CDR3 region has the DNA TGTGCCAGCTCACCAACGGAAAGGGAGGAGTTCTTC. As protein: CASSPTEREEFF.

There are many counts of this clonotype. The chain carries TRBV7-6 and TRBJ2-1, with a weak D call TRBD2 (5 bases). Trimming shortened V by 3 bases and J by 2 bases, and 11 bases separated the two germline ends. Germline V gene lookup returns CDR1 SGHVS and CDR2 FNYEAQ. There are 15 residues in the CDR3. CDR3 in DNA: TGTGCCAGCAGCTTGCAAGCGGTGACCTACAATGAGCAGTTCTTC. As protein: CASSLQAVTYNEQFF.

This sequence joins TRBV7-2 and TRBJ1-6; D gene unclear. V dropped 1 base and J dropped 9 bases, with 7 bases sitting between them. The CDR3 has 13 residues. CDR1 and CDR2 from the germline V gene are SGHTA and FQGNSA. CDR3 coding DNA: TGTGCCAGCAGCTTAGAGGGTCGTTCACCCCTCCACTTT. It specifies CASSLEGRSPLHF.